This TCR beta chain derives from a study of a mutant IDH1 vaccine in newly diagnosed glioma (dated by TCRdb to about 2021). With respect to the entire study: Patients were given eight vaccinations, in weeks 1, 3, 5, 7, 11, 15, 19 and 23, which matched visits V03 through V10. Vaccination was initiated 4-6 weeks after radiotherapy alone, or concurrently with temozolomide cycles in the chemotherapy-containing groups. The approximately 30 treated patients were roughly 60% male and around 40% female, with a mean age of approximately 38 years. Before enrollment, most patients had been given radiochemotherapy with temozolomide as standard therapy, while the rest had received either radiotherapy alone or temozolomide alone. Peripheral blood was collected at six visits: V03 (baseline), V05, V07, V10, V12 and V13. For exploratory analyses, longitudinal TCRB deep sequencing was carried out in about two dozen treated patients wherever samples were available.

Trimming at the junction amounts to 4 bases on V and 0 bases on J, and the germline ends lie 8 bases apart. CDR1 and CDR2 are read off the germline V gene as SGHTS and YDEGEE. The CDR3, cysteine through phenylalanine, is 14 amino acids long. The retained sequence is limited to the CDR3, 42 bases, with the frame set at the first base. Library prep was done by the immunoSEQ multiplex PCR assay. Rearranged TCR beta chain sequences were amplified with the hsTCRB Kit following the manufacturer's protocol. An Illumina MiSeq was used to sequence the TCRB libraries. The paper's processing steps were these. The kit vendor's proprietary platform handled demultiplexing, trimming and gene mapping. TCRdb retrieved this table from immuneACCESS and kept in-frame rearrangements only. Not all clones are present; in checked studies, unresolved V genes account for under half, and no reason is known for the remainder. V and J calls plus clone size are reproduced from that table; the DNA served to infer D and trimming. The sample table holds tens of thousands of clones, of which over 75% were seen once. The ten largest make up roughly 13% of the sample.

The time point label on this specimen signifies: week 23, last vaccination. A 20-mer mutant IDH1 peptide at 300 micrograms in Montanide made up each vaccine dose, which was injected subcutaneously together with topical imiquimod. All donors had newly diagnosed IDH1-mutant astrocytomas of WHO grade 3 or 4 that showed loss of nuclear ATRX. The samples were drawn from NOA16, a multicentre, single-arm, open-label phase I trial in Germany that tested a mutant IDH1 peptide vaccine in humans for the first time. The DNeasy Blood and Tissue Kit was used to extract genomic DNA from EDTA blood for TCRB sequencing. Here is what the overall study found, with its caveats: Availability determined which PBMC samples were chosen for TCRB deep sequencing. No apparent relationship was observed between pseudoprogression and alterations in the top peripheral T cell clonotypes detected by TCRB sequencing. Immune responses induced by the vaccine were seen in roughly 92% of patients across multiple MHC alleles. According to the authors, sample limitations meant that analyses of patient blood samples could not be reproduced.

Of note for this clone: Which antigen it targets is not known. Base qualities are not at hand, and no much larger clone is one base apart.

The sequence links TRBV5-8 to TRBJ2-1; no D gene call is confident. The sample was PBMCs, taken from a glioma patient whose treatment included an IDH1 peptide vaccine. This clonotype originated in a man between 18 and 29 years old with glioma. The CDR3: CASSPFYSYNEQFF. The nucleotides are TGTGCCAGCAGCCCCTTTTACTCCTACAATGAGCAGTTCTTC.